The rows below give T cell receptor beta chains drawn from one sample of a study of identical twins. TCRdb itself ran the 5' RACE reads through MiXCR, one entry per CDR3 protein. The repertoire holds around 100,000 distinct CDR3 sequences, with 5.9% as singletons. The sequenced material came from memory T cells sorted from blood. These receptors were collected from a woman between 50 and 59 years old in good health. Each CDR3 is given with its conserved first and last residue. A D gene is named only where the DNA matches it firmly. For some rows the clone size is stated as once, few or many, or as a class when expanded; others skip it.

v_call	j_call	clone_size	d_call	cdr3_aa	cdr3_nt
TRBV11-2	TRBJ2-1	many	TRBD1	CASSKRRDRENEQFF	TGTGCCAGCAGCAAGCGTCGGGACAGGGAAAATGAGCAGTTCTTC
TRBV12-3/TRBV12-4	TRBJ1-5	few	NA	CASSAETNQPQHF	TGTGCCAGCAGTGCCGAGACAAATCAGCCCCAGCATTTT
TRBV7-2	TRBJ1-5	many	NA	CASSLANQPQHF	TGTGCCAGCAGCTTAGCCAATCAGCCCCAGCATTTT
TRBV6-5	TRBJ1-2	NA	NA	CASSPNGGIGGYTF	TGTGCCAGCAGCCCCAATGGGGGAATAGGAGGCTACACCTTC
TRBV29-1	TRBJ2-2	NA	TRBD2	CSVGTSGTGELFF	TGCAGCGTGGGGACTAGCGGCACCGGGGAGCTGTTTTTT
TRBV11-2	TRBJ2-1	NA	TRBD2	CASSPDAGRPSYNEQFF	TGTGCCAGCAGCCCGGATGCCGGGAGGCCCTCCTACAATGAGCAGTTCTTC
TRBV5-1	TRBJ2-3	many	NA	CASTFRGSTDTQYF	TGCGCCAGCACCTTCAGGGGTTCCACAGATACGCAGTATTTT
TRBV11-3	TRBJ2-4	NA	NA	CASGRGWDIQYF	TGTGCCAGCGGGCGTGGCTGGGACATTCAGTACTTC
TRBV5-6	TRBJ2-1	NA	NA	CATGPVGDNEQFF	TGTGCCACCGGCCCTGTCGGGGACAATGAGCAGTTCTTC
TRBV5-1	TRBJ2-3	many	TRBD1	CASSLQGADTQYF	TGCGCCAGCAGCTTACAGGGGGCAGATACGCAGTATTTT
TRBV20-1	TRBJ2-1	many	TRBD2	CSARLIAGGSMEQFF	TGCAGTGCTAGACTCATAGCGGGGGGGTCGATGGAGCAGTTCTTC
TRBV27	TRBJ2-3	few	NA	CASSPHQWGESTDTQYF	TGTGCCAGCAGTCCACATCAGTGGGGAGAAAGTACAGATACGCAGTATTTT
TRBV2	TRBJ2-3	few	TRBD2	CASMERETDTQYF	TGTGCCAGCATGGAGCGGGAGACAGATACGCAGTATTTT
TRBV11-2	TRBJ2-1	many	NA	CASSLVIGPLQFF	TGTGCCAGCAGCTTAGTAATCGGCCCCTTGCAGTTCTTC
TRBV28	TRBJ2-1	many	NA	CASSRDTDNEQFF	TGTGCCAGCAGCAGGGACACCGACAATGAGCAGTTCTTC
TRBV15	TRBJ1-4	many	TRBD1	CATSRGDSGNEKLFF	TGTGCCACCAGCAGAGGGGACAGCGGTAATGAAAAACTGTTTTTT
TRBV20-1	TRBJ2-1	few	TRBD2	CSASGVAAGGNNEQFF	TGCAGTGCTAGTGGTGTTGCAGCGGGAGGGAACAATGAGCAGTTCTTC
TRBV20-1	TRBJ1-4	many	NA	CSASLPPSNEKLFF	TGCAGTGCTAGTTTGCCCCCCTCTAATGAAAAACTGTTTTTT
TRBV20-1	TRBJ2-4	many	NA	CSARGPIHEIQYF	TGCAGTGCTAGAGGCCCAATACACGAAATTCAGTACTTC
TRBV7-9	TRBJ2-1	few	NA	CASSSGLLLSSYNEQFF	TGTGCCAGCAGCTCAGGACTTCTCTTAAGCTCCTACAATGAGCAGTTCTTC
TRBV7-2	TRBJ2-1	many	NA	CASSPENEQFF	TGTGCCAGCAGCCCCGAGAATGAGCAGTTCTTC
TRBV29-1	TRBJ2-5	many	TRBD1	CSTQGGQGAGETQYF	TGCAGCACCCAAGGGGGACAGGGGGCGGGGGAGACCCAGTACTTC
TRBV28	TRBJ1-1	many	TRBD1	CASSLDRGRRRSEAFF	TGTGCCAGCAGTCTCGACAGGGGGCGCAGGAGGTCTGAAGCTTTCTTT
TRBV20-1	TRBJ1-2	many	NA	CSAGEGPNYGYTF	TGCAGTGCTGGAGAGGGACCTAACTATGGCTACACCTTC
TRBV12-3/TRBV12-4	TRBJ2-2	many	TRBD2	CASSRRPGLAGGKGTGELFF	TGTGCCAGCAGTCGCAGACCGGGACTAGCGGGAGGGAAGGGAACCGGGGAGCTGTTTTTT
TRBV3-1	TRBJ1-2	many	NA	CASSQSRTGGYTF	TGTGCCAGCAGCCAATCTAGGACGGGAGGCTACACCTTC
TRBV6-5	TRBJ2-1	few	NA	CASSLRAGGGSYNEQFF	TGTGCCAGCAGTTTACGTGCTGGGGGCGGCTCCTACAATGAGCAGTTCTTC
TRBV9	TRBJ1-3	many	TRBD1	CASSAGGPSSGNTIYF	TGTGCCAGCAGCGCAGGGGGCCCTAGCTCTGGAAACACCATATATTTT
TRBV5-5	TRBJ2-2	many	TRBD2	CASTSRREGGELFF	TGTGCCAGCACTTCGAGGCGGGAGGGCGGGGAGCTGTTTTTT
TRBV7-3	TRBJ2-3	many	NA	CASSLAGRMYF	TGTGCCAGCAGCTTAGCGGGAAGGATGTATTTT
TRBV20-1	TRBJ2-1	few	TRBD2	CSAIPGGRVNEQFF	TGCAGTGCCATCCCGGGCGGGAGGGTCAATGAGCAGTTCTTC
TRBV29-1	TRBJ1-2	many	TRBD1	CSATGGNGYTF	TGCAGCGCGACAGGGGGAAATGGCTACACCTTC
TRBV7-2	TRBJ2-1	NA	NA	CASSSRTWVNEQFF	TGTGCCAGCAGCTCCCGGACCTGGGTCAATGAGCAGTTCTTC
TRBV7-9	TRBJ2-1	many	NA	CASSLGKRYNNEQFF	TGTGCCAGCAGCTTAGGTAAACGGTACAACAATGAGCAGTTCTTC
TRBV4-2	TRBJ2-5	many	TRBD2	CASSQGWGPGLAGEKETQYF	TGTGCCAGCAGCCAAGGCTGGGGCCCCGGACTAGCGGGAGAAAAAGAGACCCAGTACTTC
TRBV6-2/TRBV6-3	TRBJ2-7	many	TRBD1	CASSYRTGGLLEQYF	TGTGCCAGCAGTTACAGGACAGGGGGATTACTCGAGCAGTACTTC
TRBV19	TRBJ1-4	many	TRBD1	CASSLGQGAFEKLFF	TGTGCCAGTAGTCTCGGACAGGGGGCGTTTGAAAAACTGTTTTTT
TRBV6-2/TRBV6-3	TRBJ2-1	NA	NA	CASMDTGASSYNEQFF	TGTGCCAGCATGGATACGGGGGCAAGCTCCTACAATGAGCAGTTCTTC
TRBV7-2	TRBJ2-2	many	NA	CASKAIRTGELFF	TGTGCCAGCAAGGCTATCCGGACCGGGGAGCTGTTTTTT
TRBV20-1	TRBJ2-3	many	TRBD2	CSARDWTSGSTDTQYF	TGCAGTGCTAGAGATTGGACTAGCGGTAGCACAGATACGCAGTATTTT
TRBV7-9	TRBJ2-5	many	NA	CASSLDRTQETQYF	TGTGCCAGCAGCTTAGATAGGACCCAAGAGACCCAGTACTTC
TRBV5-1	TRBJ2-5	many	NA	CASSVTGTNQETQYF	TGCGCCAGCAGCGTGACAGGGACTAACCAAGAGACCCAGTACTTC
TRBV7-9	TRBJ1-1	NA	NA	CASSLALRVGTEAFF	TGTGCCAGCAGCTTAGCGCTGAGGGTCGGGACTGAAGCTTTCTTT
TRBV5-1	TRBJ2-7	many	TRBD2	CASRMGGSIGEQYF	TGCGCCAGCAGGATGGGCGGGAGCATTGGTGAGCAGTACTTC
TRBV20-1	TRBJ2-3	few	TRBD1	CSARTAFGQGVTDTQYF	TGCAGTGCTAGGACTGCCTTTGGACAGGGAGTCACAGATACGCAGTATTTT
TRBV6-1	TRBJ2-3	many	TRBD2	CASRASGTDTQYF	TGTGCCAGCAGGGCTAGCGGGACGGATACGCAGTATTTT
TRBV12-3/TRBV12-4	TRBJ2-1	many	NA	CASSDPLGSGNEQFF	TGTGCCAGCAGCGACCCCCTGGGTAGTGGCAATGAGCAGTTCTTC
TRBV12-3/TRBV12-4	TRBJ2-5	many	NA	CASSSGLVGETQYF	TGTGCCAGCAGTTCGGGCCTAGTAGGGGAGACCCAGTACTTC
TRBV11-3	TRBJ2-1	NA	TRBD1	CASTKGQGRSEQFF	TGTGCCAGCACCAAAGGACAGGGAAGGAGTGAGCAGTTCTTC
TRBV5-1	TRBJ1-3	many	NA	CASSLDLTRSGNTIYF	TGCGCCAGCAGCTTGGACCTAACCCGCTCTGGAAACACCATATATTTT